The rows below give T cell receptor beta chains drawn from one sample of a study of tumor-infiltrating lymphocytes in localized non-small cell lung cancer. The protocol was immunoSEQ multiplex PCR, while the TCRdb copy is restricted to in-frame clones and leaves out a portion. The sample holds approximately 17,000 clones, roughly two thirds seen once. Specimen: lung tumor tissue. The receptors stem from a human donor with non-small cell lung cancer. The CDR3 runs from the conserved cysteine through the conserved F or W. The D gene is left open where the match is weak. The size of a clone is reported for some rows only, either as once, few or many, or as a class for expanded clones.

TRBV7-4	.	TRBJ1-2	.	CASSLVPGALYGYTF	TGTGCCAGCAGCTTAGTCCCGGGGGCACTTTATGGCTACACCTTC
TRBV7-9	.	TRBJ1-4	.	CASSTEGYGGPSTNEKLFF	TGTGCCAGCAGCACAGAGGGGTACGGCGGTCCCTCAACTAATGAAAAACTGTTTTTT
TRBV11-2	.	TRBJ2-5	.	CASSPMGREETQYF	TGTGCCAGCAGCCCCATGGGCAGGGAAGAGACCCAGTACTTC
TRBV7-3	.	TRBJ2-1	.	CASSLWPLDEQFF	TGTGCCAGCAGCTTATGGCCGTTGGATGAGCAGTTCTTC
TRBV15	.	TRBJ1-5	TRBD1	CATSRGTGGYDQPQHF	TGTGCCACCAGCAGAGGGACAGGGGGCTATGATCAGCCCCAGCATTTT
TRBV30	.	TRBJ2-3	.	CAWSTQGTDTQYF	TGTGCCTGGAGTACGCAGGGCACAGATACGCAGTATTTT
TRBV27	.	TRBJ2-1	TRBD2	CASSPTAGNEQFF	TGTGCCAGCAGTCCGACAGCGGGAAATGAGCAGTTCTTC
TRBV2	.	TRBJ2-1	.	CASSELVGRGNEQFF	TGTGCCAGCAGTGAATTGGTGGGAAGGGGAAATGAGCAGTTCTTC
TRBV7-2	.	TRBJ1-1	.	CASSLGTPVAFF	TGTGCCAGCAGCTTAGGGACCCCTGTGGCTTTCTTT
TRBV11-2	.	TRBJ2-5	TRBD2	CASSLGIGGGETQYF	TGTGCCAGCAGCTTAGGGATTGGCGGGGGGGAGACCCAGTACTTC
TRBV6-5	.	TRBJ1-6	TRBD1	CASRVRDRSHSPLHF	TGTGCCAGCAGGGTCCGGGACAGGAGCCATTCACCCCTCCACTTT
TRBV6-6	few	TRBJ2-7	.	CASNALTYEQYF	TGTGCCAGCAACGCCTTAACCTACGAGCAGTACTTC
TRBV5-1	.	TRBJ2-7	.	CASSPRGGAGGEYEQYF	TGCGCCAGCAGCCCGAGGGGCGGGGCCGGAGGGGAATACGAGCAGTACTTC
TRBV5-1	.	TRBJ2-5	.	CASSFSQGRGETQYF	TGCGCCAGCAGCTTTTCACAGGGGCGGGGGGAGACCCAGTACTTC
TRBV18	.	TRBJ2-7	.	CASSRDAIRDYEQYF	TGTGCCAGCTCACGGGACGCTATAAGGGACTACGAGCAGTACTTC
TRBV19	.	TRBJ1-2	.	CASSISQGLYGYTF	TGTGCCAGTAGTATATCACAGGGACTCTATGGCTACACCTTC
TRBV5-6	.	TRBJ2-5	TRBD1	CASSSRTGTDYQETQYF	TGTGCCAGCAGCTCAAGGACCGGGACAGACTACCAAGAGACCCAGTACTTC
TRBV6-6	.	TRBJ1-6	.	CASSTGTLNSPLHF	TGTGCCAGCAGTACCGGGACTTTGAATTCACCCCTCCACTTT
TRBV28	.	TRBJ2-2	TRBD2	CASSSTSGTAAGELFF	TGTGCCAGCAGCTCGACTAGCGGGACGGCAGCCGGGGAGCTGTTTTTT
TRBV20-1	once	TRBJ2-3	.	CSANFRDTQYF	TGCAGTGCTAATTTTAGAGATACGCAGTATTTT